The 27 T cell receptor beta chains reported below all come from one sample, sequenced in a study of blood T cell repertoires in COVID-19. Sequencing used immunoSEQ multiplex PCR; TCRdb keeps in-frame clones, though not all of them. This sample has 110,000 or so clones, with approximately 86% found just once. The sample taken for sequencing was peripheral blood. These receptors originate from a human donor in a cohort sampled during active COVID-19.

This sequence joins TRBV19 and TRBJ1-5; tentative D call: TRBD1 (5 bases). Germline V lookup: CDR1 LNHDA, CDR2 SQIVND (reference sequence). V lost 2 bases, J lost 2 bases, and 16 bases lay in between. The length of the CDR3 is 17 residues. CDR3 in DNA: TGTGCCAGTAGTATAACCCGGGGGGGTTCAGGCAATCAGCCCCAGCATTTT. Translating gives CASSITRGGSGNQPQHF.

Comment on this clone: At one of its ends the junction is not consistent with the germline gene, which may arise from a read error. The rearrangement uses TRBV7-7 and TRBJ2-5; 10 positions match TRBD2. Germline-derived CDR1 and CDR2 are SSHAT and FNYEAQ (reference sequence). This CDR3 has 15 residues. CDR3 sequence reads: CASSFSGGAIETQYF. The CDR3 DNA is TGTGCTAGCAGCTTCAGCGGGGGGGCGATTGAGACCCAGTACTTC.

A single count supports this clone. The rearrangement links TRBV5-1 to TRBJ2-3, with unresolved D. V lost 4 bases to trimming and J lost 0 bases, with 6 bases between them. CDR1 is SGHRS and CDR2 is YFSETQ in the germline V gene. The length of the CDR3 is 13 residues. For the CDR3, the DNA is TGCGCCAGCAGCGTATCTAGCACAGATACGCAGTATTTT. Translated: CASSVSSTDTQYF.

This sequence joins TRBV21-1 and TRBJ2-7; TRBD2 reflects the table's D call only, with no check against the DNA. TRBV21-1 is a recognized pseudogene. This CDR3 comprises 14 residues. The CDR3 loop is CASSKGGDLPEQYF. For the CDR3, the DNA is TGTGCCAGCAGCAAAGGCGGGGACCTCCCGGAGCAGTACTTC.

The CDR3 coding sequence is TGCGCCAGCAGCCCTAACCGCGATGGCTACACCTTC. This codes for CASSPNRDGYTF. The V gene is TRBV5-1, the J gene TRBJ1-2; no clear D gene. This CDR3 region has 12 residues. V was pared by 4 bases and J by 6 bases, with 10 bases between. The V gene's germline CDR1 is SGHRS and CDR2 YFSETQ.

The DNA for the CDR3 is TGTGCCAGCTCACCCCTCCAAGAGACCCAGTACTTC. Translated: CASSPLQETQYF. The V gene is TRBV18, the J gene TRBJ2-5, with unresolved D. The CDR3 is made up of 12 amino acids. Trimming removed 3 bases from V and 1 base from J, with 3 bases in between. Germline loops: CDR1 KGHSH, CDR2 LQKENI.

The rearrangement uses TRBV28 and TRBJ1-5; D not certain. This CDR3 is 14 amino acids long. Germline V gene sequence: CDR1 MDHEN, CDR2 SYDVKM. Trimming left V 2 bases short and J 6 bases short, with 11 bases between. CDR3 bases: TGTGCCAGCAGTTTAACCGCGGGTCGTCAGCCCCAGCATTTT. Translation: CASSLTAGRQPQHF. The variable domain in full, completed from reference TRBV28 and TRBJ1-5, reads DVKVTQSSRYLVKRTGEKVFLECVQDMDHENMFWYRQDPGLGLRLIYFSYDVKMKEKGDIPEGYSVSREKKERFSLILESASTNQTSMYLCASSLTAGRQPQHFGDGTRLSIL.

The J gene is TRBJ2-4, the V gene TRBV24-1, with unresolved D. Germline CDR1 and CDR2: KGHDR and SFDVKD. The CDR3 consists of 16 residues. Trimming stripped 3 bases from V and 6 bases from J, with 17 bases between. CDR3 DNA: TGTGCCACCAGTGATCCCCGCCCAACCTCCGGAAACATTCAGTACTTC. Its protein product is CATSDPRPTSGNIQYF.

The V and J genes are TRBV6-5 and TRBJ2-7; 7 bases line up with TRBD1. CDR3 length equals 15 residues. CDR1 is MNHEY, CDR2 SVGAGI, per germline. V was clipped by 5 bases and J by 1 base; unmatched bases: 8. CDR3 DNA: TGTGCCAGCAGTCGCCTCCGGGACAGATCCTACGAGCAGTACTTC. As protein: CASSRLRDRSYEQYF.

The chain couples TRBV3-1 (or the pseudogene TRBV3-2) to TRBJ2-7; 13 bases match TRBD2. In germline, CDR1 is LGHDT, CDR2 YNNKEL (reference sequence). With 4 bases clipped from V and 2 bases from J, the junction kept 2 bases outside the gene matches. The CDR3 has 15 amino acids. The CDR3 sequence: CASSLGTSGAYEQYF. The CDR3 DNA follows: TGTGCCAGCAGCCTCGGGACTAGCGGGGCCTACGAGCAGTACTTC.

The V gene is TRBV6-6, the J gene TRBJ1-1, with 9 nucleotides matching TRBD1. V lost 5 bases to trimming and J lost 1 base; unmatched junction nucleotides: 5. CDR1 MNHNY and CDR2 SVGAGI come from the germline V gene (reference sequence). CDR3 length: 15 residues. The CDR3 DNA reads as TGTGCCAGCAGTCGGCCGGACAGGGGGAACACTGAAGCTTTCTTT. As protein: CASSRPDRGNTEAFF.

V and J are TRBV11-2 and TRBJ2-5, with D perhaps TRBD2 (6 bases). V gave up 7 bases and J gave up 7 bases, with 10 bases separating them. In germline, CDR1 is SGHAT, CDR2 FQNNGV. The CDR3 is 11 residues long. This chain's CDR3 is CASTGGGTQYF. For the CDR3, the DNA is TGTGCCAGCACCGGGGGAGGGACCCAGTACTTC.

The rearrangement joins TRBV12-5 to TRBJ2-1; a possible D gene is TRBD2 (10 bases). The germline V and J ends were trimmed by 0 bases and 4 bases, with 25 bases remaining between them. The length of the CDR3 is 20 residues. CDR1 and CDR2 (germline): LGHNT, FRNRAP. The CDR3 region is CASGLVGTGLASGSYNEQFF. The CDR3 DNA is TGTGCTAGTGGTTTGGTCGGGACAGGGTTGGCTAGCGGGAGTTACAATGAGCAGTTCTTC.

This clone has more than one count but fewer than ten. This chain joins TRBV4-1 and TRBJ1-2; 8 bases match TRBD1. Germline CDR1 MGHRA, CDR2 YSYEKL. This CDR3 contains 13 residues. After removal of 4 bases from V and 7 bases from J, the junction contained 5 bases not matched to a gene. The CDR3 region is CASSLGTGAGYTF. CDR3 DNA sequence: TGCGCCAGCAGCCTCGGGACAGGCGCTGGCTACACCTTC.

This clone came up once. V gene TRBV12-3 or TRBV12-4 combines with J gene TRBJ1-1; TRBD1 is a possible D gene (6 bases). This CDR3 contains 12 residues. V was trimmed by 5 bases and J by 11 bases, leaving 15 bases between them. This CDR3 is CASSPGQLGAFF. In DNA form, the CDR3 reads TGTGCCAGCAGTCCAGGACAGTTAGGTGCTTTCTTT.

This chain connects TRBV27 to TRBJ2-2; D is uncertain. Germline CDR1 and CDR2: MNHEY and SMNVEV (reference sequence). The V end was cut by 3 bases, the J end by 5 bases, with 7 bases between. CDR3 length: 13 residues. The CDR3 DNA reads TGTGCCAGCAGTTTCCGACAAACCGGGGAGCTGTTTTTT. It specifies CASSFRQTGELFF.

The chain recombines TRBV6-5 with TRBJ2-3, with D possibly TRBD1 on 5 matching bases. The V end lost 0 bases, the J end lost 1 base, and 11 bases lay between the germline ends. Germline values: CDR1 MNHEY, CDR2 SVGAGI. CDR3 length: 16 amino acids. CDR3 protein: CASSYSRQIGTDTQYF. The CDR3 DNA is TGTGCCAGCAGTTACTCCAGACAGATAGGCACAGATACGCAGTATTTT.

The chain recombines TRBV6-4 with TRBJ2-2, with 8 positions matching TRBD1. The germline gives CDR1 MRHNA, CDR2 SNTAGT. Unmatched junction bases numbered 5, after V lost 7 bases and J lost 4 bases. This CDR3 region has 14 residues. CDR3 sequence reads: CASTVDRGTGELFF. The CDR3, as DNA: TGTGCCAGCACCGTCGACAGGGGCACCGGGGAGCTGTTTTTT.

The CDR3 nucleotides are TGTGCCAGGGGCCGGACAGGGGTGGATGGCTACACCTTC. Translation: CARGRTGVDGYTF. This rearrangement joins TRBV2 to TRBJ1-2; 9 bases are a match to TRBD1. CDR1 and CDR2 (germline): SNHLY, FYNNEI. Unmatched junction bases numbered 8, after V lost 9 bases and J lost 6 bases. The CDR3 sequence is 13 residues long.

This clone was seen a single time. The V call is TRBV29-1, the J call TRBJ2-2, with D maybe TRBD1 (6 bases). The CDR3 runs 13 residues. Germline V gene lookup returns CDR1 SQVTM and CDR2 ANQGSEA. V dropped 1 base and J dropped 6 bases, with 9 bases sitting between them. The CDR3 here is CSVEVAGAGELFF. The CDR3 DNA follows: TGCAGCGTTGAAGTTGCAGGGGCCGGGGAGCTGTTTTTT.

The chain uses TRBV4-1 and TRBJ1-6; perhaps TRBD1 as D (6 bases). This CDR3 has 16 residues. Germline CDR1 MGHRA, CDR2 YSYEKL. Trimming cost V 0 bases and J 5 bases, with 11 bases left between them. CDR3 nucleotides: TGCGCCAGCAGCCAAGAAATCAGGACAGATAATTCACCCCTCCACTTT. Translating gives CASSQEIRTDNSPLHF.

The CDR3 loop reads CASSLVLAGAETQYF. In nucleotides, the CDR3 is TGCGCCAGCAGCTTGGTCCTAGCGGGCGCAGAGACCCAGTACTTC. The chain recombines TRBV5-1 with TRBJ2-5, with 8 positions matching TRBD2. V shed 0 bases, J shed 4 bases, and the junction held 5 bases outside the gene matches. The CDR3 has 15 residues. Looked up from germline, CDR1 is SGHRS and CDR2 is YFSETQ.

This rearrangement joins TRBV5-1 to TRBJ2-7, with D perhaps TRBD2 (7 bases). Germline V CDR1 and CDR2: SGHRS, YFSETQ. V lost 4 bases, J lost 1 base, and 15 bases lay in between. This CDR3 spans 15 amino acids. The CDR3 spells CASSPRGQVSYEQYF. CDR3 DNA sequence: TGCGCCAGCAGCCCGCGGGGGCAGGTATCCTACGAGCAGTACTTC.

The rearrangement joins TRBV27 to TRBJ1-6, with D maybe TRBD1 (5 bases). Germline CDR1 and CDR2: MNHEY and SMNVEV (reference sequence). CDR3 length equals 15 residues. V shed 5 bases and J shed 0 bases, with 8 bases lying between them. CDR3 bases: TGTGCCAGCAGTCGACAGAGCTCCTATAATTCACCCCTCCACTTT. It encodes CASSRQSSYNSPLHF.

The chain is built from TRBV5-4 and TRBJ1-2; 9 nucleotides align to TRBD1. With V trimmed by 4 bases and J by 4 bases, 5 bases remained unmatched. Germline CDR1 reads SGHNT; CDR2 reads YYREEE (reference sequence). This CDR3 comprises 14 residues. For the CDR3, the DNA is TGTGCCAGCAGCAGCTTGACAGGGGGCTATGGCTACACCTTC. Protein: CASSSLTGGYGYTF.

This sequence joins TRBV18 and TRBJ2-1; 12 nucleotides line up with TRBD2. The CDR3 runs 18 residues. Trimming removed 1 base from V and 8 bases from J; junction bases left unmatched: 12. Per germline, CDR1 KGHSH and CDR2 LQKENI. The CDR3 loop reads CASSPRLILAGGLDEQFF. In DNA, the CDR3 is TGTGCCAGCTCACCACGGCTCATACTAGCGGGAGGCTTAGATGAGCAGTTCTTC.

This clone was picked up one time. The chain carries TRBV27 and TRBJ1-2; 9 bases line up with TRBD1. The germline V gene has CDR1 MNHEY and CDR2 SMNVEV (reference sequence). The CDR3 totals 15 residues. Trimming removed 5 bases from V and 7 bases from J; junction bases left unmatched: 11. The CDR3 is CASSIKTGGSFGYTF. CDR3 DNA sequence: TGTGCCAGCAGTATAAAGACAGGGGGAAGTTTTGGCTACACCTTC.